This T cell receptor beta chain appears in the sequencing data of a study of human T cells and chemical hapten exposure. Study as a whole: Small pooled library volume differences mainly caused per-sample TCR yield variation. Broader study findings: TCRs at high frequency, those above 1 in 1000, did not change with DPC sensitization. It should be noted that donors had alopecia, so their immune response may differ from healthy people's.

The CDR3 contains 16 residues. Trimming took 5 bases from V and 2 from J; bases not matched to a gene: 6. Time point specified: patch test 3, about 24 weeks after DPC sensitization. Treatment here: therapeutic diphenylcyclopropenone sensitization with weekly scalp DPC. Worth noting for this clonotype: What it binds is not known.

One entry per CDR3 protein results from TCRdb running MiXCR on the RACE reads. Seen here are about 190,000 distinct CDR3 sequences, roughly a quarter observed once, and the top ten hold 2.5%. This receptor was identified in a woman in her 40s with alopecia areata. Some clones in this sample may be carry-over from other donors' samples. The sample consisted of whole blood, taken in connection with sensitization to the hapten diphenylcyclopropenone (DPC). This rearrangement joins TRBV12-3 or TRBV12-4 to TRBJ2-5; 12 bases are a match to TRBD2. In DNA, the CDR3 is TGTGCCAGCAGTGGACTAGCGGGATGGAGACAAGAGACCCAGTACTTC. Its protein product is CASSGLAGWRQETQYF.